Following are 2 T cell receptor beta chains from one sample sequenced in a study of blood T cell repertoires in COVID-19. TCRdb's copy holds only in-frame clones and misses some; the assay was immunoSEQ multiplex PCR. Counted here are around 76,000 clones, roughly 83% occurring once; the ten biggest clones make up around 6.9%. Sequenced material: peripheral blood. The receptor source for this set is a man aged 25-45 years with COVID-19, enrolled during active disease.

This clone was recorded a few times. The gene calls are TRBV2 and TRBJ2-7; 9 nucleotides match TRBD1. The CDR3 has 16 amino acids. Germline CDR1 and CDR2: SNHLY and FYNNEI. Trimming cost V 8 bases and J 0 bases; bases outside gene matches: 11. The CDR3 DNA is TGTGCCAGCGGTAGACCTACAGGGGGCAGCTCCTACGAGCAGTACTTC. This translates into CASGRPTGGSSYEQYF.

This chain connects TRBV11-3 to TRBJ2-1; 7 bases line up with TRBD2. In germline, CDR1 is SGHNT, CDR2 YENEEA. CDR3 size: 15 residues. With 5 bases clipped from V and 0 bases from J, the junction kept 4 bases outside the gene matches. Here the CDR3 reads CASSHSGPSYNEQFF. CDR3 sequence (DNA): TGTGCCAGCAGCCATAGCGGGCCCTCCTACAATGAGCAGTTCTTC.